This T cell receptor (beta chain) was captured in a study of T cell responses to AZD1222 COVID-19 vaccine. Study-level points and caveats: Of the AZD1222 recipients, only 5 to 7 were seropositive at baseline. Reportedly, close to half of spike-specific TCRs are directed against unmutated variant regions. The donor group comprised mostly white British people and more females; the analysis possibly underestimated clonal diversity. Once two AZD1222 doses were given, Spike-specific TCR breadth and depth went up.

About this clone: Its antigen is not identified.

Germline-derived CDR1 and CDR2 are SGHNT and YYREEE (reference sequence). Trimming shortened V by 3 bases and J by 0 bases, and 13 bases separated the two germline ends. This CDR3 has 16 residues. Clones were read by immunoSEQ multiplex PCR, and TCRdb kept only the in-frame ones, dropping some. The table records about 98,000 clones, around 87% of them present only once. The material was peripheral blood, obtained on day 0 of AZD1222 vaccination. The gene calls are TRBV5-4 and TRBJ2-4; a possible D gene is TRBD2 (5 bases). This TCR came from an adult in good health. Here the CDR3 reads CASSSRTELAKNIQYF. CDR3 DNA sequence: TGTGCCAGCAGCTCTCGGACTGAACTAGCCAAAAACATTCAGTACTTC. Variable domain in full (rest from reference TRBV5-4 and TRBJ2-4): ETGVTQSPTHLIKTRGQQVTLRCSSQSGHNTVSWYQQALGQGPQFIFQYYREEENGRGNFPPRFSGLQFPNYSSELNVNALELDDSALYLCASSSRTELAKNIQYFGAGTRLSVL.